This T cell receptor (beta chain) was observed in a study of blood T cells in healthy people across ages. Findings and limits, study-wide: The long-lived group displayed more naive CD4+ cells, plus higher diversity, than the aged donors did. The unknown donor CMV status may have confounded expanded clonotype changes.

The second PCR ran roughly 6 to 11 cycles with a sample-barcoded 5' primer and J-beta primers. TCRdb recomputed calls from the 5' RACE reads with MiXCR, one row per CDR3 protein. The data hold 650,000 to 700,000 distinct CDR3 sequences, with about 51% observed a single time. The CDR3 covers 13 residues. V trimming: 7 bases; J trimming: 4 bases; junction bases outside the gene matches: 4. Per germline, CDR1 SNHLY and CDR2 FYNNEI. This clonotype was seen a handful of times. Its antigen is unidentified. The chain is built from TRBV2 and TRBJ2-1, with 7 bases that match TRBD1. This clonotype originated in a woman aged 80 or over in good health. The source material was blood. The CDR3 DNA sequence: TGTGCCAGCATATCGGACAGGTACAATGAGCAGTTCTTC. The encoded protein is CASISDRYNEQFF.